These 2 T cell receptor beta chains came from one sample sequenced in a study of blood T cell repertoires in COVID-19. Using immunoSEQ multiplex PCR, the repertoire was profiled, and TCRdb retains in-frame clones only, with some absent. The sample has 250,000 to 350,000 clones; roughly 89% are singletons. The sample consisted of PBMCs or T cells enriched from blood (not recorded which). These receptors all stem from a middle-aged woman who had recovered from COVID-19.

This chain uses TRBV2 with TRBJ2-7, with 7 positions matching TRBD1. Per the germline V gene, CDR1 is SNHLY and CDR2 is FYNNEI. Trimming removed 0 bases from V and 4 bases from J; junction bases left unmatched: 12. CDR3 length equals 17 residues. The CDR3 sequence: CASSEAVQGILTYEQYF. The CDR3 region has the DNA TGTGCCAGCAGTGAAGCGGTACAGGGGATCTTAACGTACGAGCAGTACTTC.

The chain uses TRBV13 and TRBJ2-1; TRBD2 aligns across 8 bases. In germline, CDR1 is PRHDT, CDR2 FYEKMQ (reference sequence). The CDR3 loop spans 12 amino acids. With 4 bases clipped from V and 10 bases from J, the junction kept 3 bases outside the gene matches. CDR3 sequence: CASSSAGGEQFF. The DNA for the CDR3 is TGTGCCAGCAGCTCTGCGGGAGGCGAGCAGTTCTTC.